This T cell receptor beta chain is drawn from a study of immune heterogeneity within non-small cell lung tumors. This clonotype is medium-sized (0.01 to 0.1%) by share. Multiplex PCR with 32 V and 13 J primers amplified TCR beta CDR3. TCRdb processed the multiplex PCR reads anew with MiXCR; each CDR3 protein has one entry. This table has about 10,000 distinct CDR3 sequences, under 20% appearing once. Trimming stripped 4 bases from V and 2 bases from J, with 9 bases between. CDR1 and CDR2 (germline): SGHRS, YFSETQ. The CDR3 is 13 amino acids. Bulk tumor genomic DNA, 450 to 750 ng per sample, was the template. Biopsies that were spaced far apart were taken, several per primary tumor, during surgery. The cohort was untreated, with newly diagnosed non-small cell lung cancer undergoing curative surgery.

The receptor's source is a man aged 40-55 years with non-small cell lung cancer. Sequenced material: lung tumor tissue. The chain has TRBV5-1 and TRBJ1-1, with D tentatively TRBD1 (6 bases). CDR3 loop: CASSLDSNTEAFF. CDR3 nucleotides: TGCGCCAGCAGCCTGGACAGCAACACTGAAGCTTTCTTT.